The 26 T cell receptor beta chains in this list originate from one sample, sequenced in a study of shared clonotypes between healthy human individuals. Assay: immunoSEQ multiplex PCR; the TCRdb copy retains only in-frame clones and omits some. Of some 2,000,000 clones in the sample, nearly 97% were seen once. The sample consisted of naive CD4+ T cells sorted from blood. Subset of the sample: CD45RA+ positively selected. These receptors all stem from a man younger than 35 in good health.

This chain uses TRBV2 with TRBJ2-3; 11 bases line up with TRBD2. CDR3 length: 14 amino acids. The V gene's germline CDR1 is SNHLY and CDR2 FYNNEI. After removal of 5 bases from V and 4 bases from J, the junction contained 2 bases not matched to a gene. As DNA, the CDR3 is TGTGCCAGCAGTCTAGCGGGGGGATCAGATACGCAGTATTTT. Translated: CASSLAGGSDTQYF.

The chain is built from TRBV5-4 and TRBJ2-2; no reliable D call. This CDR3 is built from 14 residues. Germline CDR1 reads SGHNT; CDR2 reads YYREEE (reference sequence). The V and J ends lost 0 bases and 0 bases respectively, with 3 bases between them. The chain's CDR3 is CASSLVSNTGELFF. The CDR3 bases are TGTGCCAGCAGCTTGGTCTCGAACACCGGGGAGCTGTTTTTT.

The chain recombines TRBV9 with TRBJ1-6; the D is unclear. Germline CDR1 reads SGDLS; CDR2 reads YYNGEE. CDR3 length: 15 amino acids. The germline V and J ends were trimmed by 6 bases and 1 base, with 11 bases remaining between them. CDR3 DNA: TGTGCCAGCACGAGGACCGCATCCTATAATTCACCCCTCCACTTT. Protein product: CASTRTASYNSPLHF.

The chain combines TRBV4-3 with TRBJ1-3, with D possibly being TRBD1 (6 bases). The CDR3 runs to 18 residues. Germline V lookup: CDR1 LGHNA, CDR2 YSLEER. V was clipped by 0 bases and J by 0 bases, with 15 bases between them. The CDR3 bases are TGCGCCAGCAGCCAAGATCAAGGAGGGGGGGACTCTGGAAACACCATATATTTT. It specifies CASSQDQGGGDSGNTIYF.

The V gene is TRBV2, the J gene TRBJ1-6; weak D call: TRBD1 (6 bases). Germline V gives CDR1 SNHLY, CDR2 FYNNEI. V shed 7 bases and J shed 8 bases, with 12 bases lying between them. The CDR3 runs 13 residues. The CDR3 protein is CASIRQEDSPLHF. In nucleotides, the CDR3 is TGTGCCAGCATACGACAGGAGGATTCACCCCTCCACTTT. Looking up the rest from reference TRBV2 and TRBJ1-6 gives the full variable domain: EPEVTQTPSHQVTQMGQEVILRCVPISNHLYFYWYRQILGQKVEFLVSFYNNEISEKSEIFDDQFSVERPDGSNFTLKIRSTKLEDSAMYFCASIRQEDSPLHFGNGTRLTVT.

The chain is built from TRBV15 and TRBJ1-2; the D is unclear. Between the trimmed V and J ends, which lost 0 bases and 5 bases, there was a span of 10 bases. The CDR3 has 14 amino acids. CDR1 and CDR2 from the germline V gene are LNHNV and YYDKDF (reference sequence). For the CDR3, the DNA is TGTGCCACCAGCAGAGATTCGGCTGATTATGGCTACACCTTC. As protein: CATSRDSADYGYTF.

The V gene is TRBV6-1, the J gene TRBJ2-5, with D perhaps being TRBD1 or TRBD2 (7 bases each). V shed 2 bases and J shed 4 bases, with 20 bases lying between them. The germline CDR1 and CDR2 sequences are MNHNS and SASEGT. This CDR3 is 17 amino acids long. The DNA for the CDR3 is TGTGCCAGCAGTGAAAGTGCCAGGGGGGGGTATAGAGAGACCCAGTACTTC. Protein: CASSESARGGYRETQYF.

The chain combines TRBV7-9 with TRBJ2-1, with D unresolved. The V and J ends lost 4 bases and 8 bases respectively, with 9 bases between them. The CDR3 is 12 amino acids. The germline V gene encodes CDR1 SEHNR and CDR2 FQNEAQ (reference sequence). The CDR3 region is CASSSVGHEQFF. The CDR3 nucleotides are TGTGCCAGCAGCTCCGTCGGGCATGAGCAGTTCTTC.

The V gene is TRBV4-1, the J gene TRBJ2-3; 10 nucleotides match TRBD2. V was pared by 5 bases and J by 0 bases, with 5 bases of the junction left unmatched. Germline lookup yields CDR1 MGHRA and CDR2 YSYEKL. The CDR3 totals 16 residues. CDR3 DNA sequence: TGCGCCAGCAGCGGACCGACTAGCGGGAGCACAGATACGCAGTATTTT. It specifies CASSGPTSGSTDTQYF.

This clone occurred a few times. This sample also contains other DNA sequences that code for the same CDR3. V gene TRBV7-2 combines with J gene TRBJ2-3, with no clear D. Trimming pared 5 bases from V and 2 bases from J, leaving 5 bases between. This CDR3 has 12 amino acids. Germline V lookup: CDR1 SGHTA, CDR2 FQGNSA. CDR3 residues: CASSPDTDTQYF. The CDR3 DNA reads as TGTGCCAGCAGCCCCGACACAGATACGCAGTATTTT. The complete variable domain, with remaining parts taken from reference TRBV7-2 and TRBJ2-3, reads GAGVSQSPSNKVTEKGKDVELRCDPISGHTALYWYRQSLGQGLEFLIYFQGNSAPDKSGLPSDRFSAERTGGSVSTLTIQRTQQEDSAVYLCASSPDTDTQYFGPGTRLTVL.

This chain joins TRBV5-1 and TRBJ1-1, with 7 bases aligning to TRBD1. CDR3 size: 14 residues. With 3 bases clipped from V and 5 bases from J, the junction kept 7 bases outside the gene matches. The germline V gene has CDR1 SGHRS and CDR2 YFSETQ. CDR3: CASSYTGVGTEAFF. Here the CDR3 DNA reads TGCGCCAGCAGCTATACAGGGGTAGGGACTGAAGCTTTCTTT.

This clone was counted a single time. The chain couples TRBV11-2 to TRBJ2-3; D uncertain. The CDR3 runs 11 residues. CDR1 is SGHAT and CDR2 is FQNNGV in the germline V gene. Trimming removed 5 bases from V and 7 bases from J, with 7 bases in between. The CDR3 DNA sequence: TGTGCCAGCAGCGGTGAATATACGCAGTATTTT. Translation: CASSGEYTQYF.

The rearrangement joins TRBV30 to TRBJ2-3, with D perhaps TRBD1 (6 bases). The CDR3 sequence is 14 residues long. V lost 4 bases and J 0 bases, leaving 11 bases between the germline ends. CDR1 and CDR2 from the germline V gene are GTSNPN and SVGIG (reference sequence). The CDR3 here is CAWNTGLSTDTQYF. In nucleotides, the CDR3 is TGTGCCTGGAATACAGGGCTTAGCACAGATACGCAGTATTTT.

This chain joins TRBV2 and TRBJ2-1; no definite D call. V dropped 3 bases and J dropped 12 bases, with 6 bases sitting between them. Per the germline V gene, CDR1 is SNHLY and CDR2 is FYNNEI. The CDR3 has 10 residues. The CDR3 spells CASSDVWQFF. In DNA, the CDR3 is TGTGCCAGCAGTGACGTTTGGCAGTTCTTC.

Concerning this clone: Distinct nucleotide sequences in the sample also encode this CDR3. This chain links TRBV9 with TRBJ1-1; tentative D call: TRBD1 (6 bases). The CDR3 contains 15 residues. V lost 0 bases, J lost 3 bases, and 12 bases lay in between. Germline CDR1 SGDLS, CDR2 YYNGEE. As DNA, the CDR3 is TGTGCCAGCAGCGTAGACCAGGGGAGGGACACTGAAGCTTTCTTT. Amino acid sequence: CASSVDQGRDTEAFF.

V usage is TRBV5-6 and J usage is TRBJ2-1; possible D gene TRBD1, 6 bases. The V gene's germline CDR1 is SGHDT and CDR2 YYEEEE. Trimming took off 0 bases at V and 2 bases at J, with 15 bases between the two ends. The CDR3 length is 17 residues. The CDR3 region has the DNA TGTGCCAGCAGCTTGGTAGGGAGCAGGGGACCCTACAATGAGCAGTTCTTC. This gives the protein CASSLVGSRGPYNEQFF.

This chain uses TRBV7-9 with TRBJ1-6; a possible D gene is TRBD1 (6 bases). Trimming stripped 5 bases from V and 8 bases from J, with 25 bases between. The CDR3 covers 18 residues. Germline V gene data show CDR1 as SEHNR and CDR2 as FQNEAQ (reference sequence). DNA of the CDR3: TGTGCCAGCAGCCCGGAGGACTACGGACAGCCCCTGGATTCACCCCTCCACTTT. This codes for CASSPEDYGQPLDSPLHF.

This clone was recorded once. The CDR3 DNA reads TGTGCCATCAGCCAGGGGCAAGGAAACACCATATATTTT. Protein sequence: CAISQGQGNTIYF. J is TRBJ1-3 and V is TRBV10-3; perhaps TRBD1 as D (6 bases). The V gene lost 6 bases and the J gene lost 4 bases, with 10 bases spanning the gap. This CDR3 has 13 residues. The germline CDR1 and CDR2 sequences are ENHRY and SYGVKD.

Note on this clone: Other DNA sequences in the same sample also yield this CDR3. The gene calls are TRBV18 and TRBJ2-7; 9 positions match TRBD1. Trimming at V came to 3 bases and at J to 2 bases, leaving 2 bases not matched to a gene. The CDR3 contains 14 residues. Germline lookup yields CDR1 KGHSH and CDR2 LQKENI. CDR3 nucleotide sequence: TGTGCCAGCTCACCCGGACAGGGGCCCTACGAGCAGTACTTC. Amino acids: CASSPGQGPYEQYF.

V usage is TRBV5-1 and J usage is TRBJ1-2; 7 bases map to TRBD1. V shed 3 bases, J shed 0 bases, and the junction held 2 bases outside the gene matches. CDR3 length: 14 residues. Germline CDR1 SGHRS, CDR2 YFSETQ. CDR3 bases: TGCGCCAGCAGCTCGACAGGGTCTAACTATGGCTACACCTTC. It encodes CASSSTGSNYGYTF. The whole variable domain, filled in from reference TRBV5-1 and TRBJ1-2, reads KAGVTQTPRYLIKTRGQQVTLSCSPISGHRSVSWYQQTPGQGLQFLFEYFSETQRNKGNFPGRFSGRQFSNSRSEMNVSTLELGDSALYLCASSSTGSNYGYTFGSGTRLTVV.

V is TRBV30 and J is TRBJ2-2; TRBD2 agrees at 10 bases. The CDR3 consists of 16 residues. Germline trimming cut 0 bases from V and 6 bases from J; bases unmatched to any gene: 7. Germline CDR1 is GTSNPN and CDR2 is SVGIG (reference sequence). CDR3 loop: CAWSVSPSGRPGELFF. CDR3 in DNA: TGTGCCTGGAGTGTAAGCCCTAGCGGGAGACCCGGGGAGCTGTTTTTT.

This rearrangement joins TRBV10-3 to TRBJ1-3; D may be TRBD1 (5 bases). Germline lookup yields CDR1 ENHRY and CDR2 SYGVKD. This CDR3 has 15 residues. The V end lost 7 bases, the J end lost 0 bases, and 13 bases lay between the germline ends. The CDR3 here is CAITPGTDSGNTIYF. The CDR3 coding sequence is TGTGCCATCACCCCGGGGACCGACTCTGGAAACACCATATATTTT.

V and J are TRBV4-1 and TRBJ2-1; TRBD1 is a possible D gene (5 bases). Germline lookup yields CDR1 MGHRA and CDR2 YSYEKL. This CDR3 is built from 15 residues. Between the trimmed V and J ends, which lost 4 bases and 3 bases, there was a span of 13 bases. CDR3 bases: TGCGCCAGCAGCCCCAGGGAATCCATCTACAATGAGCAGTTCTTC. Its protein is CASSPRESIYNEQFF.

The rearrangement joins TRBV7-8 to TRBJ2-7, with 10 nucleotides matching TRBD2. This CDR3 contains 15 residues. With 4 bases clipped from V and 6 bases from J, the junction kept 9 bases outside the gene matches. Germline V gene lookup returns CDR1 SGHVS and CDR2 FQNEAQ. The CDR3 sequence: CASSSTSGRLGEQYF. CDR3 bases: TGTGCCAGCAGCTCGACTAGCGGGCGCCTGGGCGAGCAGTACTTC. The whole variable domain, filled in from reference TRBV7-8 and TRBJ2-7, reads GAGVSQSPRYKVAKRGQDVALRCDPISGHVSLFWYQQALGQGPEFLTYFQNEAQLDKSGLPSDRFFAERPEGSVSTLKIQRTQQEDSAVYLCASSSTSGRLGEQYFGPGTRLTVT.

This chain joins TRBV5-6 and TRBJ2-1, with TRBD2 matching 8 bases. The CDR3 covers 15 residues. Germline CDR1 reads SGHDT; CDR2 reads YYEEEE. V shed 0 bases, J shed 8 bases, and the junction held 7 bases outside the gene matches. Here the CDR3 reads CASSLEYGGADEQFF. The CDR3 nucleotides read TGTGCCAGCAGCTTGGAATACGGGGGGGCCGATGAGCAGTTCTTC.

The chain joins TRBV27 to TRBJ2-2, with D uncertain. Trimming pared 0 bases from V and 4 bases from J, leaving 12 bases between. CDR3 length: 16 amino acids. Per germline, CDR1 MNHEY and CDR2 SMNVEV (reference sequence). The CDR3 sequence is CASSLSSRVGTGELFF. CDR3 DNA sequence: TGTGCCAGCAGTTTATCTAGTAGGGTCGGCACCGGGGAGCTGTTTTTT.